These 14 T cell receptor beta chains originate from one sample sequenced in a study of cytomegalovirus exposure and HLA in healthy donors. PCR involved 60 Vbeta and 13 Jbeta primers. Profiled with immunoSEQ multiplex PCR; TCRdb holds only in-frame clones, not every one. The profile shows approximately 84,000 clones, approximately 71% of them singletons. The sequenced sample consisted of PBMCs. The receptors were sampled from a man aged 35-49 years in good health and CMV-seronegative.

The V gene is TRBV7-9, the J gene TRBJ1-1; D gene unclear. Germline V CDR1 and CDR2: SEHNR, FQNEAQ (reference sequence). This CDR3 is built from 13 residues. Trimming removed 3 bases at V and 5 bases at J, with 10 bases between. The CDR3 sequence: CASSLATGTEAFF. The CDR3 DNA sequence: TGTGCCAGCAGCTTGGCCACGGGAACTGAAGCTTTCTTT.

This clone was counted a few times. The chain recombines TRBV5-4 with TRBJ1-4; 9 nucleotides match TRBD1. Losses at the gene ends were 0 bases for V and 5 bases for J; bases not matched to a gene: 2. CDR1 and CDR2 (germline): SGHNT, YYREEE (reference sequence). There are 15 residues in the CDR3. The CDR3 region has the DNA TGTGCCAGCAGCTTGGGGGGGACAGGGAATGAAAAACTGTTTTTT. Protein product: CASSLGGTGNEKLFF.

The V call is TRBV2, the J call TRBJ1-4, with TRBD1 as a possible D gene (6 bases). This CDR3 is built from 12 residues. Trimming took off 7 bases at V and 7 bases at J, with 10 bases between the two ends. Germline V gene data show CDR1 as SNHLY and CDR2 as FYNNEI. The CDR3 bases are TGTGCCAGCACGACAGGCCTTGAAAAACTGTTTTTT. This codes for CASTTGLEKLFF.

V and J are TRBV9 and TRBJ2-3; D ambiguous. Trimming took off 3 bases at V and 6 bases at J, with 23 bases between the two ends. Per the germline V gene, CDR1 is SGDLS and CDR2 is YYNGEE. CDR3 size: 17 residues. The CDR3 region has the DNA TGTGCCAGCAGCGGTAGTCCCCGATTTCTAGAATCCGATACGCAGTATTTT. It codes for CASSGSPRFLESDTQYF.

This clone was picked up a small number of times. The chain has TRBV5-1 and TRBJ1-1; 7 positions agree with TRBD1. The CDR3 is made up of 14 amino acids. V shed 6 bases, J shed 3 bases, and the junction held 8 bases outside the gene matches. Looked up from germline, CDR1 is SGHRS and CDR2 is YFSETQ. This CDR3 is CASNAGTEHTEAFF. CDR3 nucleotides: TGCGCCAGCAACGCCGGGACAGAGCACACTGAAGCTTTCTTT.

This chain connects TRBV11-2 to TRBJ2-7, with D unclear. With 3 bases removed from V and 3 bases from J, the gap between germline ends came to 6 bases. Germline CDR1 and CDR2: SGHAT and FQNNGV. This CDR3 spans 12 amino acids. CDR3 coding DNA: TGTGCCAGCAGCTTGGGCAACTACGAGCAGTACTTC. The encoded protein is CASSLGNYEQYF.

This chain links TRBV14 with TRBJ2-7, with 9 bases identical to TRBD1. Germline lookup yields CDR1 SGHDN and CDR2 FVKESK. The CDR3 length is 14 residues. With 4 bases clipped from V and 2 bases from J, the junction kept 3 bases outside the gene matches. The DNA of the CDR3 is TGTGCCAGCAGCCGAGGGACAGGGCCCTACGAGCAGTACTTC. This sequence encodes CASSRGTGPYEQYF. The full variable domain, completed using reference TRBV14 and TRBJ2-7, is EAGVTQFPSHSVIEKGQTVTLRCDPISGHDNLYWYRRVMGKEIKFLLHFVKESKQDESGMPNNRFLAERTGGTYSTLKVQPAELEDSGVYFCASSRGTGPYEQYFGPGTRLTVT.

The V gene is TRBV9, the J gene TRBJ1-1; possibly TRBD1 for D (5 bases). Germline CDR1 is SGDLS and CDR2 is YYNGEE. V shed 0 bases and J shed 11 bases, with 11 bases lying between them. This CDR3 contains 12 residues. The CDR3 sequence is CASSVDGGDAFF. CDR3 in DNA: TGTGCCAGCAGCGTAGATGGAGGGGACGCTTTCTTT.

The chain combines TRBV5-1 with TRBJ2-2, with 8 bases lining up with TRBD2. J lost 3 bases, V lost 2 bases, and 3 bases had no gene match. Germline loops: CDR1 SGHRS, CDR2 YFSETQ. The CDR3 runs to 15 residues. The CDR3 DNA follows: TGCGCCAGCAGCTTATCCGGGAGGGACACCGGGGAGCTGTTTTTT. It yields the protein CASSLSGRDTGELFF.

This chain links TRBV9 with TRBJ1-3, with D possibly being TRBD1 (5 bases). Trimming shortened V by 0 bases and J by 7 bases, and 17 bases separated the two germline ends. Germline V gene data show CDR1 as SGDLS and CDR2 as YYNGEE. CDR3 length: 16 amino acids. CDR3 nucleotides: TGTGCCAGCAGCGTAGTAGGGACTAACACCGGCAACACCATATATTTT. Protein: CASSVVGTNTGNTIYF. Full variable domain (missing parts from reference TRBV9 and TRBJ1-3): DSGVTQTPKHLITATGQRVTLRCSPRSGDLSVYWYQQSLDQGLQFLIQYYNGEERAKGNILERFSAQQFPDLHSELNLSSLELGDSALYFCASSVVGTNTGNTIYFGEGSWLTVV.

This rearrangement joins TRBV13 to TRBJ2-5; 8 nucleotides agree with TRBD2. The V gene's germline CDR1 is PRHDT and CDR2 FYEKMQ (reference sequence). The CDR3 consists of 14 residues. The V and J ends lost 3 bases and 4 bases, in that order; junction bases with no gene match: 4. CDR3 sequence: CASSFSAGVETQYF. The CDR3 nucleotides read TGTGCCAGCAGCTTCTCAGCGGGGGTAGAGACCCAGTACTTC.

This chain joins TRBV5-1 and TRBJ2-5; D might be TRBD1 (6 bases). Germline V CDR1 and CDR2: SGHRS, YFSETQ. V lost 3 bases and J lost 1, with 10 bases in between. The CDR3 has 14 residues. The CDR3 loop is CASSSETGQETQYF. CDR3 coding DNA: TGCGCCAGCAGCTCGGAGACAGGCCAAGAGACCCAGTACTTC.

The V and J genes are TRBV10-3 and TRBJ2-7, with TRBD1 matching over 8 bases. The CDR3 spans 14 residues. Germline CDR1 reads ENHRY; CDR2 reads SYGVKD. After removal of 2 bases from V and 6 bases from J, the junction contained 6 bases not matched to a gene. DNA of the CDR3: TGTGCCATCAGTGAGGCAGGACAGGGAGGCGAGCAGTACTTC. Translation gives CAISEAGQGGEQYF.

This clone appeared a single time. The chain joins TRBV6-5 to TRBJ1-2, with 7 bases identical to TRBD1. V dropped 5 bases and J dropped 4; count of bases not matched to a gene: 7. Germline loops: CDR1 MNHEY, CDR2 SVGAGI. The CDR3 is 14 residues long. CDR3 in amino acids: CASSPVGQTYGYTF. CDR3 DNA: TGTGCCAGCAGTCCCGTGGGACAGACCTATGGCTACACCTTC.